These 26 T cell receptor beta chains originate from one sample sequenced in a study of blood T cell repertoires in COVID-19. This table comes from immunoSEQ multiplex PCR, and its TCRdb copy is limited to in-frame clones, with some not included. The table records around 250,000 clones, around nine tenths of them present only once. The material sequenced was peripheral blood. These receptors were taken from a man aged 35 to 55 with active or convalescent COVID-19.

The J gene is TRBJ1-2, the V gene TRBV5-8; 7 bases are shared with TRBD1. Germline V gives CDR1 SGHTS, CDR2 YDEGEE. Trimming at V came to 4 bases and at J to 6 bases, leaving 15 bases not matched to a gene. The CDR3 spans 16 residues. The CDR3 region is CASSPTQGKGPDGYTF. CDR3 DNA sequence: TGTGCCAGCAGCCCGACACAGGGGAAGGGACCGGATGGCTACACCTTC.

This clone was observed once. The V call is TRBV19, the J call TRBJ1-4; D call uncertain. CDR1 LNHDA and CDR2 SQIVND come from the germline V gene (reference sequence). The CDR3 runs to 16 residues. V was trimmed by 6 bases and J by 3 bases, leaving 17 bases between them. The CDR3, as DNA: TGTGCCAGTAGCCACCCATTTCCGGGATCTAATGAAAAACTGTTTTTT. It translates to CASSHPFPGSNEKLFF.

V and J are TRBV3-1 (or the pseudogene TRBV3-2) and TRBJ2-1, with 8 bases that match TRBD1. This CDR3 contains 15 residues. Germline V gene lookup returns CDR1 LGHDT and CDR2 YNNKEL (reference sequence). V trimming: 6 bases; J trimming: 0 bases; junction bases outside the gene matches: 4. The DNA of the CDR3 is TGTGCCAGCAGGGGACAGGACAGCTCCTACAATGAGCAGTTCTTC. This translates into CASRGQDSSYNEQFF.

The table lists this clone with a count of one. This rearrangement joins TRBV5-4 to TRBJ1-4; 7 bases match TRBD1. CDR1 and CDR2 (germline): SGHNT, YYREEE (reference sequence). V lost 3 bases and J lost 0; bases outside the gene matches: 5. The length of the CDR3 is 16 residues. CDR3 sequence reads: CASSSGQGATNEKLFF. CDR3 sequence (DNA): TGTGCCAGCAGCTCCGGGCAGGGGGCAACTAATGAAAAACTGTTTTTT.

V is TRBV6-6 and J is TRBJ1-5; 8 positions agree with TRBD1. The J segment lost 5 bases and the V segment lost 4 bases, leaving 1 base of the junction unmatched. Germline CDR1 reads MNHNY; CDR2 reads SVGAGI (reference sequence). This CDR3 has 13 residues. CDR3 amino acids: CASSLTGDQPQHF. CDR3 DNA sequence: TGTGCCAGCAGTTTGACAGGGGATCAGCCCCAGCATTTT.

The rearrangement joins TRBV19 to TRBJ1-6, with D perhaps TRBD1 (6 bases). Germline lookup yields CDR1 LNHDA and CDR2 SQIVND (reference sequence). V shed 11 bases and J shed 7 bases, with 15 bases lying between them. The CDR3 length is 13 residues. The CDR3 protein is CASAGVPNSPLHF. DNA of the CDR3: TGTGCCTCCGCAGGGGTTCCAAATTCACCCCTCCACTTT.

The chain carries TRBV14 and TRBJ2-7; D may be TRBD2 (6 bases). CDR1 SGHDN and CDR2 FVKESK come from the germline V gene. Trimming cost V 1 base and J 13 bases, with 23 bases left between them. This CDR3 is built from 15 residues. The CDR3 DNA reads TGTGCCAGCAGCCAAGCCAGATACCGGGACTGGCTCCCCTACTTC. Translation: CASSQARYRDWLPYF. Together with reference TRBV14 and TRBJ2-7, the CDR3 gives the full variable domain: EAGVTQFPSHSVIEKGQTVTLRCDPISGHDNLYWYRRVMGKEIKFLLHFVKESKQDESGMPNNRFLAERTGGTYSTLKVQPAELEDSGVYFCASSQARYRDWLPYFGPGTRLTVT.

The CDR3 is CASSQTRSGELFF. For the CDR3, the DNA is TGCGCCAGCAGCCAAACTAGGTCCGGGGAGCTGTTTTTT. This rearrangement joins TRBV4-1 to TRBJ2-2, with D possibly being TRBD2 (5 bases). This CDR3 is 13 amino acids long. Looked up from germline, CDR1 is MGHRA and CDR2 is YSYEKL. V was cut by 2 bases and J by 6 bases, with 7 bases left in between.

This chain connects TRBV24-1 to TRBJ1-5, with TRBD1 identical over 8 bases. Losses at the gene ends were 4 bases for V and 7 bases for J; bases not matched to a gene: 8. The germline gives CDR1 KGHDR, CDR2 SFDVKD. The CDR3 is 15 residues long. CDR3 residues: CATSERTGPRQPQHF. CDR3 DNA sequence: TGTGCCACCAGTGAGCGGACAGGGCCACGGCAGCCCCAGCATTTT.

The chain combines TRBV2 with TRBJ2-7; 8 bases line up with TRBD2. The germline V gene encodes CDR1 SNHLY and CDR2 FYNNEI. CDR3 length: 12 amino acids. V was clipped by 10 bases and J by 3 bases; unmatched bases: 5. CDR3 protein: CATGGGGYEQYF. The CDR3 DNA follows: TGTGCCACCGGGGGGGGCGGCTACGAGCAGTACTTC.

The rearrangement uses TRBV11-2 and TRBJ1-3, with a weak D call TRBD1 (6 bases). CDR1 is SGHAT and CDR2 is FQNNGV in the germline V gene. Trimming pared 1 base from V and 4 bases from J, leaving 8 bases between. The CDR3 is made up of 14 amino acids. The CDR3 bases are TGTGCCAGCAGCTTAGGCACAGGGGGAAACACCATATATTTT. Residues: CASSLGTGGNTIYF.

The chain recombines TRBV18 with TRBJ2-2; D gene unclear. Trimming stripped 3 bases from V and 0 bases from J, with 11 bases between. The CDR3 extends over 16 amino acids. CDR1 is KGHSH and CDR2 is LQKENI in the germline V gene. The CDR3 nucleotides read TGTGCCAGCTCACCTTCCGGGTTATCGAACACCGGGGAGCTGTTTTTT. It is translated as CASSPSGLSNTGELFF. The full variable domain, its missing parts supplied by reference TRBV18 and TRBJ2-2, is NAGVMQNPRHLVRRRGQEARLRCSPMKGHSHVYWYRQLPEEGLKFMVYLQKENIIDESGMPKERFSAEFPKEGPSILRIQQVVRGDSAAYFCASSPSGLSNTGELFFGEGSRLTVL.

The chain joins TRBV7-9 to TRBJ1-6; 7 nucleotides align to TRBD1. Germline V lookup: CDR1 SEHNR, CDR2 FQNEAQ (reference sequence). This CDR3 has 15 residues. Unmatched junction bases numbered 5, after V lost 1 base and J lost 8 bases. CDR3 sequence (DNA): TGTGCCAGCAGCTTAGGCGACAGGGATTATTCACCCCTCCACTTT. Residues: CASSLGDRDYSPLHF.

This sequence joins TRBV12-3 or TRBV12-4 and TRBJ2-1; a possible D gene is TRBD2 (7 bases). The CDR3 length is 13 residues. V was trimmed by 5 bases and J by 4 bases, leaving 9 bases between them. CDR3 sequence: CASSRGAYNEQFF. CDR3 DNA sequence: TGTGCCAGCAGTCGGGGGGCATACAATGAGCAGTTCTTC.

The chain joins TRBV14 to TRBJ2-2; D uncertain. Per the germline V gene, CDR1 is SGHDN and CDR2 is FVKESK. The CDR3 covers 16 residues. V was clipped by 1 base and J by 2 bases, with 11 bases between them. CDR3 residues: CASSQGSRTNTGELFF. CDR3 nucleotide sequence: TGTGCCAGCAGCCAAGGATCTCGCACAAACACCGGGGAGCTGTTTTTT.

This clone came up a few times. In the same sample, other DNA sequences code for this CDR3. The rearrangement uses TRBV5-1 and TRBJ2-7, with D possibly matching TRBD1 (6 bases). The CDR3 runs to 13 residues. Per the germline V gene, CDR1 is SGHRS and CDR2 is YFSETQ. V was trimmed by 0 bases and J by 6 bases, leaving 10 bases between them. The CDR3: CASSLDRAGEQYF. CDR3 coding DNA: TGCGCCAGCAGCTTGGACAGGGCTGGCGAGCAGTACTTC. The complete variable domain, with remaining parts taken from reference TRBV5-1 and TRBJ2-7, reads KAGVTQTPRYLIKTRGQQVTLSCSPISGHRSVSWYQQTPGQGLQFLFEYFSETQRNKGNFPGRFSGRQFSNSRSEMNVSTLELGDSALYLCASSLDRAGEQYFGPGTRLTVT.

The chain has TRBV9 and TRBJ2-7; TRBD2 is a possible D gene (6 bases). The CDR3 is made up of 16 amino acids. Germline CDR1 reads SGDLS; CDR2 reads YYNGEE. The germline V and J ends were trimmed by 4 bases and 5 bases, with 22 bases remaining between them. CDR3 nucleotide sequence: TGTGCCAGCAGCCCTAAGTTCGGGGGTGCGCCCCACGAGCAGTACTTC. As protein: CASSPKFGGAPHEQYF.

This clone was found once. V gene TRBV7-9 combines with J gene TRBJ2-5; D might be TRBD1 (7 bases). In germline, CDR1 is SEHNR, CDR2 FQNEAQ (reference sequence). The V end was cut by 5 bases, the J end by 2 bases, with 18 bases between. This CDR3 spans 16 amino acids. CDR3 loop: CASSPEGAGSQETQYF. The CDR3 nucleotides read TGTGCCAGCAGCCCGGAGGGGGCCGGATCACAAGAGACCCAGTACTTC.

The genes are TRBV18 and TRBJ1-1, with no clear D. The CDR3 length is 12 residues. The germline gives CDR1 KGHSH, CDR2 LQKENI. Trimming took 0 bases from V and 11 from J, leaving 10 bases between them. The CDR3 spells CASSPPTLEAFF. The CDR3 DNA is TGTGCCAGCTCACCACCGACGCTGGAGGCTTTCTTT. Filled out from reference TRBV18 and TRBJ1-1, the complete variable domain reads NAGVMQNPRHLVRRRGQEARLRCSPMKGHSHVYWYRQLPEEGLKFMVYLQKENIIDESGMPKERFSAEFPKEGPSILRIQQVVRGDSAAYFCASSPPTLEAFFGQGTRLTVV.

The V gene is TRBV4-1, the J gene TRBJ2-1, with D perhaps matching TRBD2 (6 bases). The V gene lost 5 bases and the J gene lost 4 bases, with 21 bases spanning the gap. This CDR3 has 17 residues. Germline V gene sequence: CDR1 MGHRA, CDR2 YSYEKL. CDR3 residues: CASSYRWGGNMYNEQFF. The CDR3 DNA follows: TGCGCCAGCAGCTACCGGTGGGGAGGTAATATGTACAATGAGCAGTTCTTC.

J is TRBJ2-7 and V is TRBV2; a possible D gene is TRBD1 (5 bases). Per germline, CDR1 SNHLY and CDR2 FYNNEI. The V end lost 8 bases, the J end lost 0 bases, and 17 bases lay between the germline ends. The CDR3 sequence is 15 residues long. CDR3 bases: TGTGCCAGCGGACGTTGGGGCCAGAACTCCTACGAGCAGTACTTC. Its protein is CASGRWGQNSYEQYF.

The CDR3 region is CASGLVQGRAEAFF. Written as DNA, the CDR3 is TGTGCTAGTGGTTTGGTACAGGGGCGGGCTGAAGCTTTCTTT. The V call is TRBV12-5, the J call TRBJ1-1, with TRBD1 matching 7 bases. CDR1 and CDR2 (germline): LGHNT, FRNRAP. The J segment lost 6 bases and the V segment lost 0 bases, leaving 4 bases of the junction unmatched. The CDR3 has 14 residues.

The chain has TRBV6-4 and TRBJ1-2; tentatively, D is TRBD1 (6 bases). CDR3 length: 14 residues. V shed 0 bases and J shed 4 bases, with 9 bases lying between them. Germline-derived CDR1 and CDR2 are MRHNA and SNTAGT. The CDR3 DNA sequence: TGTGCCAGCAGTGACTCTGGGGGCGGCTATGGCTACACCTTC. Protein product: CASSDSGGGYGYTF.

The chain joins TRBV20-1 to TRBJ1-2; D ambiguous. V lost 7 bases and J lost 4, with 10 bases in between. Per the germline V gene, CDR1 is DFQATT and CDR2 is SNEGSKA (reference sequence). The CDR3 totals 11 residues. Here the CDR3 reads CSVVHGYGYTF. The CDR3 DNA reads TGCAGTGTTGTCCACGGCTATGGCTACACCTTC.

The genes are TRBV4-1 and TRBJ2-5; 16 nucleotides align to TRBD2. The V gene's germline CDR1 is MGHRA and CDR2 YSYEKL. V shed 4 bases, J shed 4 bases, and the junction held 12 bases outside the gene matches. CDR3 length equals 19 residues. CDR3 loop: CASSRGLAGGQEFGETQYF. The CDR3 DNA follows: TGCGCCAGCAGCCGGGGACTAGCGGGAGGGCAAGAATTCGGAGAGACCCAGTACTTC.

The chain carries TRBV2 and TRBJ1-1; D remains unclear. Germline V lookup: CDR1 SNHLY, CDR2 FYNNEI. The CDR3 is made up of 11 amino acids. The V end was cut by 4 bases, the J end by 6 bases, with 6 bases between. Written as DNA, the CDR3 is TGTGCCAGCAGTGGGGAGGCTGAAGCTTTCTTT. Translation: CASSGEAEAFF.